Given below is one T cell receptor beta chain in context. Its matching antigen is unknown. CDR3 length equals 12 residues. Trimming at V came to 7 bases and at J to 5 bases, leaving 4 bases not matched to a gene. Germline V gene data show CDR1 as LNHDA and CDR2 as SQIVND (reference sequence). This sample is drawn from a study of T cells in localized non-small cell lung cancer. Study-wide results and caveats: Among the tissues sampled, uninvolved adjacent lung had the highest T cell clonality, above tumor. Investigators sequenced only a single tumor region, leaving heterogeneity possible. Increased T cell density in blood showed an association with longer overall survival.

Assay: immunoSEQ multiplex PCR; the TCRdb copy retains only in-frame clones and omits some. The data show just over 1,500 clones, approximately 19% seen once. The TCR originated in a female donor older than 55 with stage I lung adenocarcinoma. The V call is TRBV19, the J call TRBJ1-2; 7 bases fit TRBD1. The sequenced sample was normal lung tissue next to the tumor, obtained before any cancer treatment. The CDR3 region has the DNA TGTGCCAGTAAAGGGACAGCATATGGCTACACCTTC. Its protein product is CASKGTAYGYTF.